These T cell receptor beta chains were read from a single sample in a study of OX40 agonist ivuxolimab in advanced cancers. Sequencing was performed with immunoSEQ multiplex PCR; in TCRdb, only in-frame clones are kept and a portion is missing. This sample has about 76,000 clones, with approximately 88% found just once. This specimen consisted of CD4+ or CD8+ T cells sorted from blood, obtained in a trial of the OX40 agonist ivuxolimab. Source of these receptors: an adult with an advanced solid tumor such as melanoma, head and neck, liver or kidney cancer. CDR3s include the opening cysteine and the closing phenylalanine or tryptophan. The order of the fields is D gene, clone size, V gene, J gene, CDR3 protein, CDR3 DNA. A D gene is named only where the DNA matches it firmly. Size tells how often a clone was seen (once, few, many) or the class of an expanded clone, and some rows leave it out.

d_gene: NA; abundance: NA; v_gene: TRBV6-5; j_gene: TRBJ2-7; CDR3aa: CASSYFPGVGYEQYF; CDR3nt: TGTGCCAGCAGTTACTTTCCAGGGGTGGGTTACGAGCAGTACTTC
d_gene: TRBD2; abundance: NA; v_gene: TRBV6-6; j_gene: TRBJ2-1; CDR3aa: CASSFSASGYEQFF; CDR3nt: TGTGCCAGCAGTTTCTCGGCTAGCGGGTATGAGCAGTTCTTC
d_gene: NA; abundance: NA; v_gene: TRBV9; j_gene: TRBJ2-2; CDR3aa: CASSVGRSTGELFF; CDR3nt: TGTGCCAGCAGCGTAGGACGGAGCACCGGGGAGCTGTTTTTT
d_gene: NA; abundance: NA; v_gene: TRBV9; j_gene: TRBJ1-1; CDR3aa: CASSDTSGGITEAFF; CDR3nt: TGTGCCAGCAGCGACACCTCCGGGGGCATTACTGAAGCTTTCTTT
d_gene: TRBD1; abundance: NA; v_gene: TRBV18; j_gene: TRBJ2-7; CDR3aa: CASSPSGQGIEQYF; CDR3nt: TGTGCCAGCTCACCATCCGGACAGGGGATCGAGCAGTACTTC
d_gene: NA; abundance: once; v_gene: TRBV5-1; j_gene: TRBJ2-2; CDR3aa: CASSPDLGINTGELFF; CDR3nt: TGCGCCAGCAGCCCGGACTTAGGAATCAACACCGGGGAGCTGTTTTTT
d_gene: NA; abundance: once; v_gene: TRBV29-1; j_gene: TRBJ2-7; CDR3aa: CSVEGTVRYEQYF; CDR3nt: TGCAGCGTTGAAGGGACAGTACGCTACGAGCAGTACTTC
d_gene: NA; abundance: NA; v_gene: TRBV23-1; j_gene: TRBJ1-1; CDR3aa: CASSQSLPRGAFF; CDR3nt: TGCGCCAGCAGTCAATCGCTCCCCCGTGGAGCTTTCTTT
d_gene: NA; abundance: few; v_gene: TRBV5-6; j_gene: TRBJ1-2; CDR3aa: CASSFGGAYGYTF; CDR3nt: TGTGCCAGCAGCTTCGGGGGGGCATATGGCTACACCTTC
d_gene: NA; abundance: NA; v_gene: TRBV18; j_gene: TRBJ2-7; CDR3aa: CASSQGRSVFSYEQYF; CDR3nt: TGTGCCAGCTCACAAGGCCGGTCAGTTTTCTCCTACGAGCAGTACTTC
d_gene: NA; abundance: NA; v_gene: TRBV6-5; j_gene: TRBJ1-1; CDR3aa: CASSYRRGGTEAFF; CDR3nt: TGTGCCAGCAGTTACAGGAGGGGGGGCACTGAAGCTTTCTTT
d_gene: NA; abundance: NA; v_gene: TRBV4-1; j_gene: TRBJ1-1; CDR3aa: CASSQVTVSDTMNTEAFF; CDR3nt: TGCGCCAGCAGCCAAGTAACAGTATCCGATACAATGAACACTGAAGCTTTCTTT
d_gene: NA; abundance: NA; v_gene: TRBV27; j_gene: TRBJ2-7; CDR3aa: CASSLGAGAYEQYF; CDR3nt: TGTGCCAGCAGTTTAGGGGCAGGGGCCTACGAGCAGTACTTC
d_gene: TRBD2; abundance: NA; v_gene: TRBV6-1; j_gene: TRBJ2-1; CDR3aa: CASSETSGRVWEQFF; CDR3nt: TGTGCCAGCAGTGAGACTAGCGGGAGAGTATGGGAGCAGTTCTTC
d_gene: NA; abundance: NA; v_gene: TRBV7-6; j_gene: TRBJ2-2; CDR3aa: CASSLDGTGELFF; CDR3nt: TGTGCCAGCAGCTTGGACGGCACCGGGGAGCTGTTTTTT
d_gene: NA; abundance: NA; v_gene: TRBV5-1; j_gene: TRBJ2-7; CDR3aa: CASSRDNQHEQYF; CDR3nt: TGCGCCAGCAGCCGGGACAACCAACACGAGCAGTACTTC
d_gene: NA; abundance: NA; v_gene: TRBV7-2; j_gene: TRBJ1-3; CDR3aa: CASSVSPLFGNTIYF; CDR3nt: TGTGCCAGCAGCGTTTCCCCTTTATTCGGAAACACCATATATTTT
d_gene: NA; abundance: NA; v_gene: TRBV19; j_gene: TRBJ1-5; CDR3aa: CASSILTQPQHF; CDR3nt: TGTGCCAGTAGTATCTTGACTCAGCCCCAGCATTTT
d_gene: TRBD2; abundance: once; v_gene: TRBV15; j_gene: TRBJ2-5; CDR3aa: CATSSGLGRGVETQYF; CDR3nt: TGTGCCACCAGCAGTGGGCTAGGACGGGGGGTGGAGACCCAGTACTTC
d_gene: NA; abundance: NA; v_gene: TRBV11-2; j_gene: TRBJ1-1; CDR3aa: CASSLTVTMNTEAFF; CDR3nt: TGTGCCAGCAGCTTAACTGTTACTATGAACACTGAAGCTTTCTTT
d_gene: TRBD1; abundance: NA; v_gene: TRBV28; j_gene: TRBJ2-6; CDR3aa: CASSSTGRSGANVLTF; CDR3nt: TGTGCCAGCAGTTCGACAGGGAGATCTGGGGCCAACGTCCTGACTTTC
d_gene: TRBD1; abundance: NA; v_gene: TRBV5-1; j_gene: TRBJ2-1; CDR3aa: CASRPGTGGSHNEQFF; CDR3nt: TGCGCCAGCAGGCCCGGGACAGGGGGGTCCCACAATGAGCAGTTCTTC
d_gene: TRBD1; abundance: NA; v_gene: TRBV11-3; j_gene: TRBJ2-2; CDR3aa: CASSSRQGTGELFF; CDR3nt: TGTGCCAGCAGCTCCCGACAGGGTACCGGGGAGCTGTTTTTT
d_gene: TRBD2; abundance: NA; v_gene: TRBV6-4; j_gene: TRBJ2-3; CDR3aa: CASSDLSGASTDTQYF; CDR3nt: TGTGCCAGCAGTGACTTGAGCGGGGCGAGCACAGATACGCAGTATTTT